This TCR beta chain comes out of a study of blood T cell repertoires in COVID-19 (dated by TCRdb to 2020 to 2021). Some background on the complete study: Collaborator samples came from the United States, Italy and Spain and covered acute and convalescent phases of COVID-19. The material from the prospective study consisted of cDNA or gDNA derived from T cells, B-cell-depleted T cells, or PBMCs. The dataset comprised deeply sampled blood TCRbeta repertoires from subjects exposed to, actively infected with, or recovered from COVID-19. A freely available public database, intended as a resource for researchers studying the immune response to SARS-CoV-2, is where the repertoires were released. Samples were obtained from the ongoing ImmuneRACE study (first 160 participants) and from over 1,000 subjects provided by 6 global collaborators. Sample metadata almost always included a de-identified subject ID, COVID-19 status, age in years and sex. Where available, HLA class I and class II types were obtained from metadata supplied by the sample provider rather than from assay-based typing.

The immunoSEQ Assay, a bias-controlled multiplex PCR, was used to amplify TCRbeta CDR3 regions from genomic DNA. On the authors' methods: The number of nucleated cells in each sample was estimated by amplification of reference gene primers within the assay. To quantify the absolute abundance of each unique TCRbeta CDR3 rearrangement, sequence reads were collapsed and filtered. For each sample, productive Simpson clonality was calculated as the square root of Simpson's diversity index over productive rearrangements. In its TCRdb copy, this immuneACCESS table keeps in-frame sequences only and misses some clones. Where compared with another copy, unresolved V genes explain less than half of these, and the others have no known cause. V and J calls and clone size are as listed in that table; D and trimming were resolved from the DNA. This sample gives roughly 260,000 clones in total; just under 90% of them show up just once. The ten largest clones capture roughly 3.9% of the sample.

CDR1 LNHDA and CDR2 SQIVND are derived from the germline V gene (reference sequence). Including cysteine and phenylalanine, the CDR3 has 12 amino acids. The entry retains the CDR3 DNA only, 36 bases that are in frame from base 1. V loses 5 bases, J loses 8 bases, and the germline ends lie 12 bases apart. The collaborating institutions used their own protocols to collect whole blood in K2EDTA tubes. Collaborator samples were shipped for TCRbeta analysis as frozen whole blood, isolated PBMCs, or DNA extracted from either sample type. What the study reported, not specific to this receptor: The quantity of clinical and demographic metadata differed by source and by participant and was supplied without curation.

A note on this clone: It has no known antigen specificity. No per-base quality is available; no much larger clone lies one base away.

This chain is built from TRBV19 and TRBJ1-2; TRBD1 is a possible D gene, resting on 6 matching bases. Source material: peripheral blood. This TCR was sampled from a middle-aged woman with acute or convalescent COVID-19. The bases read TGTGCCAGTAGTCCACAGGGTGGCGGCTACACCTTC. It specifies CASSPQGGGYTF.